This T cell receptor (beta chain) is drawn from a study of T cell repertoires in cytomegalovirus infection. Study summary: As its CMV epitopes, the study selected recently identified HLA-C-restricted and well-studied HLA-B-restricted targets. A matching HLA type, together with CMV infection, was signaled by public TCR beta signatures. Study observations and caveats: CMV-specific TCR beta clonotypes restricted by HLA-C dominated the ex vivo response.

There are many counts of this clonotype. Its antigen is as yet unknown. Via MiXCR, TCRdb re-called the reads, giving one row per CDR3 protein. The sample consists of around 900,000 distinct CDR3 sequences, 30% to 40% of them appearing once. The ends lost 0 bases at V and 4 bases at J; junction bases unmatched: 11. The CDR3 is made up of 18 amino acids. Germline loops: CDR1 SGHTA, CDR2 FQGNSA. This specimen was cultured CD8+ T cells from PBMCs, taken from culture after CMV antigen stimulation. The source is a human donor in good health (CMV status not recorded). Some clones in this sample may be carry-over from other donors' samples. This chain links TRBV7-2 with TRBJ1-3; 8 bases are a match to TRBD1. The CDR3 DNA reads TGTGCCAGCAGCTTAGCGCCAGGGGGCGCAACGGCCGGAAACACCATATATTTT. Translation gives CASSLAPGGATAGNTIYF. Supplemented by reference TRBV7-2 and TRBJ1-3, the full variable domain reads GAGVSQSPSNKVTEKGKDVELRCDPISGHTALYWYRQSLGQGLEFLIYFQGNSAPDKSGLPSDRFSAERTGGSVSTLTIQRTQQEDSAVYLCASSLAPGGATAGNTIYFGEGSWLTVV.